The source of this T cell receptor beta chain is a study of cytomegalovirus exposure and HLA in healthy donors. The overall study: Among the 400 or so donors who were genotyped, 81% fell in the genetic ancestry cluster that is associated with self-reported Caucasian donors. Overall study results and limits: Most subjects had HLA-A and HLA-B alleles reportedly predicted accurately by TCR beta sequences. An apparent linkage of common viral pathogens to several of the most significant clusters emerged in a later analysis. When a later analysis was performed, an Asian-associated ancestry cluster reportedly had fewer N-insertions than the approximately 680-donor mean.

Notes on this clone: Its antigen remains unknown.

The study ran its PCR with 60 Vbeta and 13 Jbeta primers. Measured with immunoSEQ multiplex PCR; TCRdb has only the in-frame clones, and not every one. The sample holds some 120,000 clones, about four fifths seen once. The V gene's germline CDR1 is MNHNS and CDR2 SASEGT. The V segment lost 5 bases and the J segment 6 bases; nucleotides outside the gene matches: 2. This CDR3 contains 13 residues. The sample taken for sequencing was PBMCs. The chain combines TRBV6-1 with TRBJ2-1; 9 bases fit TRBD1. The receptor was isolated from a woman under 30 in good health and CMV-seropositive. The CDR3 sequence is CASSLDRGNEQFF. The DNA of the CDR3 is TGTGCCAGCAGTCTGGACAGGGGCAATGAGCAGTTCTTC.